The entry below describes one T cell receptor beta chain. The sample is drawn from a study of blood T cell repertoires in COVID-19. Profiling relied on immunoSEQ multiplex PCR, and the TCRdb table lists in-frame clones only, not all of them. The profile shows roughly 250,000 clones, about 82% of them singletons. Participants had their cohort set by participant-reported clinical history. The CDR3 is 12 residues long. Trimming stripped 7 bases from V and 5 bases from J, with 14 bases between. Germline V gene sequence: CDR1 SQVTM, CDR2 ANQGSEA. Sequenced material: PBMCs or T cells enriched from blood (not recorded which). The genes are TRBV29-1 and TRBJ1-1, with D perhaps TRBD1 (6 bases). The receptor's source is a woman between 45 and 60 years old who had recovered from COVID-19. CDR3 amino acids: CSAVEGVTEAFF. CDR3 bases: TGCAGCGCTGTCGAGGGGGTTACTGAAGCTTTCTTT.